This T cell receptor (beta chain) was captured in a study of blood T cells in healthy people across ages. Whole-study findings and limits: Per million T cells, TCR beta diversity dropped about linearly as age rose.

A second roughly 6 to 12 cycle PCR used barcoded and J-beta primers. The template-switch adaptor was a 5' adaptor with 12 random nucleotides. It tagged each cDNA molecule. One entry per CDR3 protein results from TCRdb running MiXCR on the 5' RACE reads. The sample lists around 1,900,000 distinct CDR3 sequences, approximately 39% occurring once. As for this clonotype: What it binds is unknown.

The origin of this receptor is a human donor in good health. Sequenced sample: blood.

CDR3: CASSPMGGGTYEQYF. As DNA, the CDR3 is TGTGCCAGCAGCCCTATGGGGGGGGGCACGTACGAGCAGTACTTC. V and J are TRBV28 and TRBJ2-7; TRBD2 is a possible D gene (7 bases). The CDR3 covers 15 residues. Germline lookup yields CDR1 MDHEN and CDR2 SYDVKM. The V end lost 6 bases, the J end lost 4 bases, and 19 bases lay between the germline ends.